This T cell receptor (beta chain) came from a study of blood T cell repertoires in COVID-19. With V trimmed by 5 bases and J by 4 bases, 9 bases remained unmatched. Germline lookup yields CDR1 MNHEY and CDR2 SVGAGI. This CDR3 is 15 amino acids long. Per the authors' pipeline: Nucleated cell number was recorded as an estimate derived from reference gene primer amplification. Profiled with immunoSEQ multiplex PCR; TCRdb holds only in-frame clones, not every one. D and trimming come from the DNA, and the V and J calls and clone size come from that table. The sample has fewer than 600,000 clones, 75% to 90% seen once.

Sequenced material: peripheral blood. This chain joins TRBV6-5 and TRBJ2-5, with 8 bases identical to TRBD1. The receptor was isolated from a young man with COVID-19, enrolled during active disease. The CDR3 DNA reads as TGTGCCAGCAGTCGTTATGGAGACAGGGGAGAGACCCAGTACTTC. Amino acid sequence: CASSRYGDRGETQYF.